The 28 T cell receptor beta chains in this list originate from one sample, sequenced in a study of cytomegalovirus exposure and HLA in healthy donors. With 60 Vbeta and 13 Jbeta primers, the PCR was carried out. TCRdb's copy holds only in-frame clones and misses some; the assay was immunoSEQ multiplex PCR. The table includes about 200,000 clones, about 88% detected once. The sample consisted of PBMCs. Receptors originate from a woman younger than 45 in good health and CMV-seronegative.

Only a few counts were recorded for this clone. CDR3 coding DNA: TGTGCCAGTAGTATCGGGGTAGGACGTAAGACCCAGTACTTC. Its protein is CASSIGVGRKTQYF. This rearrangement joins TRBV19 to TRBJ2-5, with D maybe TRBD2 (5 bases). V lost 3 bases and J 6 bases, leaving 14 bases between the germline ends. CDR1 is LNHDA, CDR2 SQIVND, per germline (reference sequence). The CDR3 consists of 14 residues.

V is TRBV28 and J is TRBJ2-3, with D tentatively TRBD1 (6 bases). The CDR3 is 14 amino acids. CDR1 MDHEN and CDR2 SYDVKM come from the germline V gene. V lost 7 bases, J lost 2 bases, and 13 bases lay in between. The CDR3 spells CASILGADTDTQYF. CDR3 DNA sequence: TGTGCCAGCATCTTGGGGGCCGACACAGATACGCAGTATTTT.

The chain has TRBV13 and TRBJ2-7, with D unclear. This CDR3 is 13 amino acids long. V shed 6 bases and J shed 1 base, with 10 bases lying between them. Germline V gives CDR1 PRHDT, CDR2 FYEKMQ (reference sequence). As DNA, the CDR3 is TGTGCCAGCAGTCGTGACAAGTCCTACGAGCAGTACTTC. It codes for CASSRDKSYEQYF.

The chain has TRBV6-4 and TRBJ1-2; 8 bases align to TRBD1. CDR1 MRHNA and CDR2 SNTAGT come from the germline V gene. Germline trimming cut 8 bases from V and 5 bases from J; bases unmatched to any gene: 4. The CDR3 covers 12 residues. In DNA form, the CDR3 reads TGTGCCAGCGAGGACAGGGTTTATGGCTACACCTTC. Encoded protein: CASEDRVYGYTF.

The chain links TRBV9 to TRBJ2-1, with 10 bases fitting TRBD2. Germline assignment: CDR1 SGDLS and CDR2 YYNGEE. Trimming took 0 bases from V and 7 from J; bases not matched to a gene: 4. CDR3 length: 15 amino acids. The CDR3: CASSVVDSGRNEQFF. For the CDR3, the DNA is TGTGCCAGCAGCGTAGTCGATAGCGGGAGGAATGAGCAGTTCTTC. Complete variable domain (other parts from reference TRBV9 and TRBJ2-1): DSGVTQTPKHLITATGQRVTLRCSPRSGDLSVYWYQQSLDQGLQFLIQYYNGEERAKGNILERFSAQQFPDLHSELNLSSLELGDSALYFCASSVVDSGRNEQFFGPGTRLTVL.

The chain recombines TRBV2 with TRBJ2-1; possible D gene TRBD2, 5 bases. Germline-derived CDR1 and CDR2 are SNHLY and FYNNEI. This CDR3 has 15 amino acids. Trimming removed 0 bases from V and 0 bases from J, with 6 bases in between. CDR3 sequence reads: CASSEAGSSYNEQFF. The CDR3 region has the DNA TGTGCCAGCAGTGAAGCGGGGAGCTCCTACAATGAGCAGTTCTTC.

V and J are TRBV7-3 and TRBJ2-1; tentatively, D is TRBD2 (7 bases). The V and J ends lost 6 bases and 2 bases respectively, with 14 bases between them. Germline V gene data show CDR1 as SGHTA and CDR2 as FQGTGA. The CDR3 loop spans 15 amino acids. The CDR3: CASSRRGGTYNEQFF. Written as DNA, the CDR3 is TGTGCCAGCAGTCGTAGGGGGGGAACCTACAATGAGCAGTTCTTC. Together with reference TRBV7-3 and TRBJ2-1, the CDR3 gives the full variable domain: GAGVSQTPSNKVTEKGKYVELRCDPISGHTALYWYRQSLGQGPEFLIYFQGTGAADDSGLPNDRFFAVRPEGSVSTLKIQRTERGDSAVYLCASSRRGGTYNEQFFGPGTRLTVL.

V gene TRBV4-1 combines with J gene TRBJ2-3; 12 bases agree with TRBD2. Germline V lookup: CDR1 MGHRA, CDR2 YSYEKL. This CDR3 has 17 amino acids. V dropped 2 bases and J dropped 2; count of bases not matched to a gene: 5. The CDR3 loop is CASSQPSGRELTDTQYF. CDR3 bases: TGCGCCAGCAGCCAACCTAGCGGGAGGGAACTCACAGATACGCAGTATTTT.

This clone came up once. V usage is TRBV5-1 and J usage is TRBJ2-1; TRBD1 matches 11 bases. Trimming took 5 bases from V and 8 from J; bases not matched to a gene: 9. The CDR3 spans 15 residues. CDR1 is SGHRS and CDR2 is YFSETQ in the germline V gene. The CDR3 nucleotides are TGCGCCAGCAGTTTCGCGGGACAGGGGGGATATGAGCAGTTCTTC. Translated: CASSFAGQGGYEQFF.

This chain links TRBV7-3 with TRBJ2-7, with TRBD1 matching 8 bases. The germline CDR1 and CDR2 sequences are SGHTA and FQGTGA. CDR3 length: 13 residues. Trimming took 6 bases from V and 5 from J; bases not matched to a gene: 6. The CDR3 protein is CASSPGGGHEQYF. CDR3 DNA: TGTGCCAGCAGTCCAGGGGGCGGGCACGAGCAGTACTTC.

This rearrangement joins TRBV4-2 to TRBJ1-4; TRBD1 might be the D (5 bases). CDR1 and CDR2 from the germline V gene are LGHNA and YNFKEQ. The CDR3 totals 15 residues. Trimming removed 2 bases at V and 4 bases at J, with 11 bases between. The CDR3 is CASSQQGRINEKLFF. The CDR3 nucleotides read TGTGCCAGCAGCCAACAGGGTCGGATTAATGAAAAACTGTTTTTT.

This rearrangement joins TRBV19 to TRBJ2-7; 10 nucleotides agree with TRBD2. Germline trimming cut 1 base from V and 6 bases from J; bases unmatched to any gene: 9. Germline values: CDR1 LNHDA, CDR2 SQIVND (reference sequence). There are 16 residues in the CDR3. The CDR3 DNA sequence: TGTGCCAGTAGTATAGCAACGACTAGCGGGTTCGGCGAGCAGTACTTC. Translating gives CASSIATTSGFGEQYF.

This rearrangement joins TRBV27 to TRBJ2-5; 9 bases map to TRBD1. CDR1 and CDR2 (germline): MNHEY, SMNVEV (reference sequence). The trim removed 5 bases at V and 5 bases at J, leaving 9 bases unmatched. The CDR3 consists of 15 residues. This CDR3 reads CASSILQGALETQYF. CDR3 coding DNA: TGTGCCAGCAGTATCTTACAGGGGGCTCTGGAGACCCAGTACTTC.

The V gene is TRBV9, the J gene TRBJ2-2; maybe TRBD2 (5 bases). The length of the CDR3 is 14 residues. Germline loops: CDR1 SGDLS, CDR2 YYNGEE. V dropped 0 bases and J dropped 5 bases, with 8 bases sitting between them. CDR3 nucleotide sequence: TGTGCCAGCAGCGTAGATTCGGGGACCGGGGAGCTGTTTTTT. Amino acid sequence: CASSVDSGTGELFF.

The chain couples TRBV27 to TRBJ1-1; no clear D. Per the germline V gene, CDR1 is MNHEY and CDR2 is SMNVEV (reference sequence). V lost 1 base, J lost 0 bases, and 3 bases lay in between. The CDR3 length is 13 residues. The CDR3 reads CASSLFMNTEAFF. In DNA, the CDR3 is TGTGCCAGCAGTTTATTCATGAACACTGAAGCTTTCTTT.

The chain employs TRBV1 and TRBJ1-5; TRBD1, the table's D call, was not compared with the DNA. TRBV1 is deemed a pseudogene. This CDR3 spans 15 amino acids. Written as DNA, the CDR3 is TGCACCAGCAGCCAGGCGACAGGGGCGATTCAGCCCCAGCATTTT. Protein sequence: CTSSQATGAIQPQHF.

The V gene is TRBV28, the J gene TRBJ2-6, with 7 bases fitting TRBD2. CDR1 MDHEN and CDR2 SYDVKM come from the germline V gene. This CDR3 comprises 16 residues. The trim removed 4 bases at V and 0 bases at J, leaving 3 bases unmatched. CDR3 in DNA: TGTGCCAGCAGTTCTCGCGGGAGCTCTGGGGCCAACGTCCTGACTTTC. This sequence encodes CASSSRGSSGANVLTF.

This chain joins TRBV6-1 and TRBJ1-1; 8 nucleotides line up with TRBD1. Germline V gives CDR1 MNHNS, CDR2 SASEGT. The V segment lost 7 bases and the J segment 6 bases; nucleotides outside the gene matches: 7. The CDR3 runs to 13 residues. The CDR3 coding sequence is TGTGCCAGCAACGACAGGGGACATTCTGAAGCTTTCTTT. This translates into CASNDRGHSEAFF.

The chain carries TRBV5-1 and TRBJ1-1, with a weak D call TRBD1 (6 bases). Trimming shortened V by 0 bases and J by 5 bases, and 14 bases separated the two germline ends. CDR1 is SGHRS and CDR2 is YFSETQ in the germline V gene. The CDR3 extends over 15 amino acids. The CDR3 DNA reads TGCGCCAGCAGCTTGGAAGGCAGGGGCCGGACTGAAGCTTTCTTT. Translated: CASSLEGRGRTEAFF. Full variable domain (remainder filled in from reference TRBV5-1 and TRBJ1-1): KAGVTQTPRYLIKTRGQQVTLSCSPISGHRSVSWYQQTPGQGLQFLFEYFSETQRNKGNFPGRFSGRQFSNSRSEMNVSTLELGDSALYLCASSLEGRGRTEAFFGQGTRLTVV.

The chain carries TRBV11-2 and TRBJ2-4, with 8 bases fitting TRBD1. This CDR3 is 15 amino acids long. CDR1 is SGHAT, CDR2 FQNNGV, per germline. V trimming: 5 bases; J trimming: 7 bases; junction bases outside the gene matches: 10. The CDR3 protein is CASSQQAQGVNIQYF. CDR3 DNA: TGTGCCAGCAGCCAGCAGGCACAGGGGGTCAACATTCAGTACTTC.

The chain joins TRBV25-1 to TRBJ2-1, with 9 bases that match TRBD1. The CDR3 sequence is 16 residues long. The V gene's germline CDR1 is MGHDK and CDR2 SYGVNS. With 3 bases clipped from V and 7 bases from J, the junction kept 10 bases outside the gene matches. CDR3: CASSDPGTGRRNEQFF. The CDR3 DNA follows: TGTGCCAGCAGTGACCCTGGGACAGGGAGGAGAAATGAGCAGTTCTTC.

This chain uses TRBV5-4 with TRBJ2-5; D perhaps matches TRBD2 (6 bases). The germline V and J ends were trimmed by 3 bases and 1 base, with 19 bases remaining between them. Germline CDR1 SGHNT, CDR2 YYREEE (reference sequence). CDR3 size: 17 residues. CDR3 residues: CASSSRGGTHRQETQYF. The CDR3 DNA reads as TGTGCCAGCAGCTCTCGCGGAGGGACCCACCGCCAAGAGACCCAGTACTTC.

The chain is built from TRBV27 and TRBJ2-7; maybe TRBD2 (5 bases). V was shortened by 5 bases and J by 4 bases, with 27 bases between the two germline ends. Germline CDR1 MNHEY, CDR2 SMNVEV (reference sequence). This CDR3 comprises 18 residues. CDR3 in amino acids: CASSGGRTGSPGRYEQYF. The DNA of the CDR3 is TGTGCCAGCAGTGGCGGGCGTACCGGGTCCCCGGGTAGATACGAGCAGTACTTC.

V gene TRBV7-8 combines with J gene TRBJ1-1; TRBD1 agrees at 9 bases. Germline CDR1 SGHVS, CDR2 FQNEAQ. CDR3 length: 14 residues. J lost 4 bases, V lost 5 bases, and 5 bases had no gene match. The CDR3 DNA follows: TGTGCCAGCAGCCCTACAGGGGGCGGCACTGAAGCTTTCTTT. Protein product: CASSPTGGGTEAFF.

The V gene is TRBV28, the J gene TRBJ1-5, with D perhaps matching TRBD1 (5 bases). This CDR3 region has 12 residues. V lost 6 bases and J 6 bases, leaving 9 bases between the germline ends. Germline CDR1 is MDHEN and CDR2 is SYDVKM. The CDR3 loop reads CASSFRVQPQHF. The CDR3 bases are TGTGCCAGCAGCTTCAGGGTTCAGCCCCAGCATTTT.

This clone was detected only a few times. The chain carries TRBV7-3 and TRBJ2-5, with TRBD2 matching 10 bases. Per the germline V gene, CDR1 is SGHTA and CDR2 is FQGTGA. CDR3 size: 14 residues. V trimming: 5 bases; J trimming: 4 bases; junction bases outside the gene matches: 4. In DNA, the CDR3 is TGTGCCAGCAGCCCCAGGACTAGCGGAGAGACCCAGTACTTC. Protein: CASSPRTSGETQYF.

V usage is TRBV7-9 and J usage is TRBJ2-5; D is perhaps TRBD2 (6 bases). Between the trimmed V and J ends, which lost 5 bases and 1 base, there was a span of 14 bases. The CDR3 spans 15 residues. Germline V gene data show CDR1 as SEHNR and CDR2 as FQNEAQ (reference sequence). The CDR3 loop is CASSLGGGGQETQYF. In nucleotides, the CDR3 is TGTGCCAGCAGCCTCGGGGGTGGGGGCCAAGAGACCCAGTACTTC. Filled out from reference TRBV7-9 and TRBJ2-5, the complete variable domain reads DTGVSQNPRHKITKRGQNVTFRCDPISEHNRLYWYRQTLGQGPEFLTYFQNEAQLEKSRLLSDRFSAERPKGSFSTLEIQRTEQGDSAMYLCASSLGGGGQETQYFGPGTRLLVL.

The chain carries TRBV28 and TRBJ1-1; D is undetermined. This CDR3 comprises 11 residues. Per germline, CDR1 MDHEN and CDR2 SYDVKM. V was clipped by 7 bases and J by 11 bases, with 14 bases between them. This chain's CDR3 is CASTNFGTAFF. The CDR3 DNA reads TGTGCCAGCACGAACTTTGGTACGGCTTTCTTT.